A single sample is the source of the 7 T cell receptor beta chains below, sequenced in a study of blood T cell repertoires in COVID-19. Only in-frame clones appear in the TCRdb table, and some are missing; sequencing was by immunoSEQ multiplex PCR. The sample has about 29,000 clones, approximately 87% seen once. Sequencing was performed on peripheral blood. Source of these receptors: a human donor with active COVID-19. The donor label of this sample is uncertain.

The J gene is TRBJ2-1, the V gene TRBV15; 7 bases agree with TRBD2. V shed 1 base, J shed 2 bases, and the junction held 2 bases outside the gene matches. CDR3 length equals 15 residues. Germline-derived CDR1 and CDR2 are LNHNV and YYDKDF (reference sequence). The CDR3: CATSRGAGAYNEQFF. DNA of the CDR3: TGTGCCACCAGCAGAGGCGCGGGGGCCTACAATGAGCAGTTCTTC.

This clone was observed a handful of times. This chain links TRBV6-5 with TRBJ2-7; TRBD1 matches 7 bases. V shed 6 bases, J shed 1 base, and the junction held 9 bases outside the gene matches. Germline V gene sequence: CDR1 MNHEY, CDR2 SVGAGI. The CDR3 has 15 residues. The CDR3 here is CASSGQESPSYEQYF. The CDR3 DNA reads as TGTGCCAGCAGCGGACAGGAATCCCCTTCCTACGAGCAGTACTTC.

The chain carries TRBV29-1 and TRBJ2-3, with TRBD1 matching over 11 bases. V was clipped by 4 bases and J by 2 bases; unmatched bases: 17. The germline V gene has CDR1 SQVTM and CDR2 ANQGSEA. The CDR3 sequence is 19 residues long. The CDR3: CSVGSGQGVEGGFTDTQYF. The CDR3 region has the DNA TGCAGCGTTGGTTCGGGACAGGGGGTCGAGGGAGGGTTCACAGATACGCAGTATTTT.

The chain combines TRBV2 with TRBJ1-1; the match to TRBD1 covers 7 bases. This CDR3 is built from 16 residues. The ends lost 9 bases at V and 5 bases at J; junction bases unmatched: 18. Per germline, CDR1 SNHLY and CDR2 FYNNEI. The CDR3 DNA is TGTGCCAGTCTGAGGGGATTGGAGGGGGCGGGGACTGAAGCTTTCTTT. The encoded protein is CASLRGLEGAGTEAFF.

CDR3 amino acids: CASSLVAGGWETQYF. The DNA of the CDR3 is TGTGCCAGCAGCTTAGTAGCGGGGGGCTGGGAGACCCAGTACTTC. The rearrangement links TRBV7-6 to TRBJ2-5; 10 positions agree with TRBD2. Germline values: CDR1 SGHVS, CDR2 FNYEAQ. The CDR3 has 15 amino acids. The junction had 4 bases not matched to a gene; V was cut back by 1 base and J by 5 bases.

The rearrangement links TRBV7-8 to TRBJ1-5; D call uncertain. There are 13 residues in the CDR3. Trimming removed 1 base at V and 5 bases at J, with 6 bases between. CDR1 SGHVS and CDR2 FQNEAQ come from the germline V gene. Written as DNA, the CDR3 is TGTGCCAGCAGCTTAGGGAGAGATCAGCCCCAGCATTTT. Translated, it gives CASSLGRDQPQHF. The full variable domain, in which reference TRBV7-8 and TRBJ1-5 provide the parts outside the CDR3, is GAGVSQSPRYKVAKRGQDVALRCDPISGHVSLFWYQQALGQGPEFLTYFQNEAQLDKSGLPSDRFFAERPEGSVSTLKIQRTQQEDSAVYLCASSLGRDQPQHFGDGTRLSIL.

The V gene is TRBV3-1 (or the pseudogene TRBV3-2), the J gene TRBJ1-1, with TRBD1 as a possible D gene (5 bases). Germline CDR1 is LGHDT and CDR2 is YNNKEL (reference sequence). V lost 1 base to trimming and J lost 0 bases, with 6 bases between them. CDR3 length equals 14 residues. The CDR3: CASSQGQMNTEAFF. The CDR3 nucleotides read TGTGCCAGCAGCCAAGGACAGATGAACACTGAAGCTTTCTTT.